This T cell receptor beta chain came from a study of CD8 T cells in Susac syndrome. Study-level information: Susac syndrome patients were untreated, on corticosteroids with some adding intravenous immunoglobulin, or on intravenous immunoglobulin only.

J was trimmed by 6 bases and V by 2 bases; bases with no gene match: 7. This CDR3 spans 15 amino acids. RNA totalling roughly 0.5 to 1 ug underwent reverse transcription with random hexamers. Via MiXCR, TCRdb re-called the immunoSEQ multiplex PCR reads, giving one row per CDR3 protein. The sample holds some 120,000 distinct CDR3 sequences, more than 90% seen once. This clonotype was obtained from a human donor with Susac syndrome. Sequencing input: CD8+ T cells from PBMCs. This rearrangement joins TRBV12-3 or TRBV12-4 to TRBJ1-5, with 7 bases aligning to TRBD1. The CDR3 spells CASSLITGAAQPQHF. The DNA for the CDR3 is TGTGCCAGCAGTTTAATAACAGGGGCTGCTCAGCCCCAGCATTTT.